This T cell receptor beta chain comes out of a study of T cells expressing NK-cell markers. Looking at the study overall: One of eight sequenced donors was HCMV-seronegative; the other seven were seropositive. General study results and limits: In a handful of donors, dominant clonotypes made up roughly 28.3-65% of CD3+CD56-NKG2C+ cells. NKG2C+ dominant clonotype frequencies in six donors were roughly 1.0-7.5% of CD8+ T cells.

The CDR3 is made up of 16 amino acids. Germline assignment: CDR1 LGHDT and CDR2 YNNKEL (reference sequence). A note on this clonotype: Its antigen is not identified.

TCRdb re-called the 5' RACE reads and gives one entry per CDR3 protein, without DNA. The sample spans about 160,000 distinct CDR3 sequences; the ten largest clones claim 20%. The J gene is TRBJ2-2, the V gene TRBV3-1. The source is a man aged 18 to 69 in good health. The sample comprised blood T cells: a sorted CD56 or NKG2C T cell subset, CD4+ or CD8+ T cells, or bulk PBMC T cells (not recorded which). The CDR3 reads CASSPGSLTNTGELFF.